The rows below give T cell receptor beta chains drawn from one sample of a study of glioma-infiltrating T cells after dendritic cell vaccination. Sequencing was performed with immunoSEQ multiplex PCR; in TCRdb, only in-frame clones are kept and a portion is missing. The sample holds tens of thousands of clones, more than 65% seen once. The specimen comprised blood, sampled before dendritic cell vaccination. These receptors were collected from a human donor with glioblastoma. Both conserved end residues are part of each CDR3. D genes are given only for firm matches. The size of a clone is reported for some rows only, either as once, few or many, or as a class for expanded clones.

clone size,D gene,V gene,J gene,CDR3 DNA,CDR3 protein
NA,TRBD1,TRBV2,TRBJ2-3,TGTGCCAGCAGTGCTCAGGGGGCTTTTGGGGATACGCAGTATTTT,CASSAQGAFGDTQYF
few,TRBD1,TRBV4-1,TRBJ1-1,TGCGCCAGCAGCCGGCCCCGGGACAGGGACACTGAAGCTTTCTTT,CASSRPRDRDTEAFF
NA,TRBD2,TRBV5-1,TRBJ2-5,TGCGCCAGCAGCTTGGCCGAGACTAGCGGAGAGACCCAGTACTTC,CASSLAETSGETQYF
once,TRBD1,TRBV2,TRBJ1-6,TGTGCCAGCAGTGAAGCGCAGGGGGCTAATTCACCCCTCCACTTT,CASSEAQGANSPLHF
NA,NA,TRBV9,TRBJ1-1,TGTGCCAGCAGCGTAGTCATGAACACTGAAGCTTTCTTT,CASSVVMNTEAFF
NA,NA,TRBV5-4,TRBJ1-1,TGTGCCAGCAGCCCTGGTGGGGCGCGGGGGACTGAAGCTTTCTTT,CASSPGGARGTEAFF
NA,NA,TRBV11-2,TRBJ1-2,TGTGCCAGCAGCGGTAGCGAATGGGACACAGCTAACTATGGCTACACCTTC,CASSGSEWDTANYGYTF
once,TRBD2,TRBV10-3,TRBJ2-1,TGTGCCATCAGTGCCGGGACTAGTAATGAAAATGAGCAGTTCTTC,CAISAGTSNENEQFF
NA,NA,TRBV7-2,TRBJ1-5,TGTGCCAGCAGCTCCCCCTCCGGGGGGCTTCAGCCCCAGCATTTT,CASSSPSGGLQPQHF
NA,TRBD1,TRBV6-5,TRBJ1-2,TGTGCCAGCAGTAAGGGACAGGGCCTCTATGGCTACACCTTC,CASSKGQGLYGYTF
NA,NA,TRBV7-3,TRBJ2-2,TGTGCCAGCAGTTGGGGGCCCACGGACACCGGGGAGCTGTTTTTT,CASSWGPTDTGELFF
few,TRBD1,TRBV28,TRBJ1-2,TGTGCCAGCAGTTTACGGACAGGGGCTACCTATGGCTACACCTTC,CASSLRTGATYGYTF
NA,TRBD2,TRBV2,TRBJ2-3,TGTGCCAGCAGCCGTGGGACTAGCGGGAGGGCAGATACGCAGTATTTT,CASSRGTSGRADTQYF
NA,TRBD2,TRBV7-2,TRBJ2-1,TGTGCCAGCAGCACCTCCAGGGCTAGCGGTTACAATGAGCAGTTCTTC,CASSTSRASGYNEQFF
NA,TRBD1,TRBV29-1,TRBJ1-4,TGCAGCGTGAGGGGGCCGGGCAATGAAAAACTGTTTTTT,CSVRGPGNEKLFF